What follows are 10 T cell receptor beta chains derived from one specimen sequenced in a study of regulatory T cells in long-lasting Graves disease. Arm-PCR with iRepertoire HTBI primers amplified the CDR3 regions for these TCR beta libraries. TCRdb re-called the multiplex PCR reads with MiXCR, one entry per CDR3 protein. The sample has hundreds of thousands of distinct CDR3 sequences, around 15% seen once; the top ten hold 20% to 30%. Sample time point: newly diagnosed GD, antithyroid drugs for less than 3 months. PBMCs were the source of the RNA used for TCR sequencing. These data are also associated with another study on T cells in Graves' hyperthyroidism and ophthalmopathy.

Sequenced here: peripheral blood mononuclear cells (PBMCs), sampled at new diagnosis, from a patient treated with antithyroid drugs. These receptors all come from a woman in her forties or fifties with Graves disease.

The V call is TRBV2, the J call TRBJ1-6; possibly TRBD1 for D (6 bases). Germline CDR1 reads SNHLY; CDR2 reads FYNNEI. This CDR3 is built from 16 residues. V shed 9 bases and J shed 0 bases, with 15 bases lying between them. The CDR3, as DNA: TGTGCCAGTAGGACAGAGCTTAGCTCCTATAATTCACCCCTCCACTTT. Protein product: CASRTELSSYNSPLHF.

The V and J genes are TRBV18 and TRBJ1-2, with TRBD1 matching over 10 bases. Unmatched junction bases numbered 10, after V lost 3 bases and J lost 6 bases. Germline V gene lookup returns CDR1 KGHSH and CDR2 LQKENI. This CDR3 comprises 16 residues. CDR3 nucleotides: TGTGCCAGCTCACCTTCCCCCGGGACAGGGGCCGATGGCTACACCTTC. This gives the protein CASSPSPGTGADGYTF. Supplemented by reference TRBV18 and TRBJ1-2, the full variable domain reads NAGVMQNPRHLVRRRGQEARLRCSPMKGHSHVYWYRQLPEEGLKFMVYLQKENIIDESGMPKERFSAEFPKEGPSILRIQQVVRGDSAAYFCASSPSPGTGADGYTFGSGTRLTVV.

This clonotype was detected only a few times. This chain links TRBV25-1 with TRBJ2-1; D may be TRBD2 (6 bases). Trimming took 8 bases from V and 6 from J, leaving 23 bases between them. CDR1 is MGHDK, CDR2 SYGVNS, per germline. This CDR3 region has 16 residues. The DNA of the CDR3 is TGTGCCAGCGCCCCGAATACGGGGGTCAAGGCCAATGAGCAGTTCTTC. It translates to CASAPNTGVKANEQFF.

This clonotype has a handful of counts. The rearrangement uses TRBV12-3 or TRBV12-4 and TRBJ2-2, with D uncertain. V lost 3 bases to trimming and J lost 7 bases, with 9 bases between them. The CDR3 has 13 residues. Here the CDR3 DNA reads TGTGCCAGCAGTTTGTGGTCGAACGGGGAGCTGTTTTTT. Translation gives CASSLWSNGELFF.

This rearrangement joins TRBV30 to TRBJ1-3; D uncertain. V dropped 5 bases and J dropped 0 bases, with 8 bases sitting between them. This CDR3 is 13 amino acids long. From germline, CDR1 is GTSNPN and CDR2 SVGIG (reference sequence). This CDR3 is CAWEGGSGNTIYF. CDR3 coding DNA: TGTGCCTGGGAGGGAGGCTCTGGAAACACCATATATTTT.

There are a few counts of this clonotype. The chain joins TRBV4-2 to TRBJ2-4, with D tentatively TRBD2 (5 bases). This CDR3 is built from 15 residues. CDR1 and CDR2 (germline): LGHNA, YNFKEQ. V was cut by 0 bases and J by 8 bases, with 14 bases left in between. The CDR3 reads CASSQDSARVDIQYF. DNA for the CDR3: TGTGCCAGCAGCCAAGATAGCGCGCGGGTCGACATTCAGTACTTC.

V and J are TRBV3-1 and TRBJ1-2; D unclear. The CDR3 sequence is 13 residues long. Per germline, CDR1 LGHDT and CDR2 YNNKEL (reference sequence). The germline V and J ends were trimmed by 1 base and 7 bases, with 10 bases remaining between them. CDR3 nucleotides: TGTGCCAGCAGCCAAGGAGGTTCGGGTGGCTACACCTTC. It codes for CASSQGGSGGYTF.

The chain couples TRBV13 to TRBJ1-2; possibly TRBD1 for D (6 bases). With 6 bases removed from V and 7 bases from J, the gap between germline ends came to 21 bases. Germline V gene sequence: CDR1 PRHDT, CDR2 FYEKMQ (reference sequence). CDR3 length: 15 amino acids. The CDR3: CASSLTQGKSGGYTF. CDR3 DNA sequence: TGTGCCAGCAGTCTAACCCAGGGGAAGTCGGGTGGCTACACCTTC. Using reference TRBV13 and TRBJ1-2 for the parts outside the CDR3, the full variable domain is AAGVIQSPRHLIKEKRETATLKCYPIPRHDTVYWYQQGPGQDPQFLISFYEKMQSDKGSIPDRFSAQQFSDYHSELNMSSLELGDSALYFCASSLTQGKSGGYTFGSGTRLTVV.

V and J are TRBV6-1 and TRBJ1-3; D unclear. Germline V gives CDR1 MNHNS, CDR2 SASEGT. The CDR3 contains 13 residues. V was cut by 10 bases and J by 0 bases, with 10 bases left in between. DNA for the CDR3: TGTGCCATCAGACCAATCTCTGGAAACACCATATATTTT. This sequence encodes CAIRPISGNTIYF.

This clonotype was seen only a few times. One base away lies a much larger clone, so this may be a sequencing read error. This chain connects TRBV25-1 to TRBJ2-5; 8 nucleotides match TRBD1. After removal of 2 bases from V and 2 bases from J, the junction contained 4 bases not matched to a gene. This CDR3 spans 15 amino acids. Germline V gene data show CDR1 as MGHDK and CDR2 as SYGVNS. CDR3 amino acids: CASSEQGAQQETQYF. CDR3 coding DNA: TGTGCCAGCAGTGAACAGGGGGCACAACAAGAGACCCAGTACTTC.